The 22 T cell receptor beta chains below were found in one sample sequenced in a study of blood T cell repertoires in COVID-19. Sequenced by immunoSEQ multiplex PCR; TCRdb stores in-frame clones only, minus some. Seen here are 200,000 to 250,000 clones, more than 70% observed once, and the top ten hold roughly 2%. Material: PBMCs or T cells enriched from blood (not recorded which). These receptors all stem from a woman in her forties or fifties who had recovered from COVID-19.

The V and J genes are TRBV30 and TRBJ1-6; 8 bases fit TRBD1. The junction had 10 bases not matched to a gene; V was cut back by 4 bases and J by 8 bases. This CDR3 is 15 amino acids long. Per germline, CDR1 GTSNPN and CDR2 SVGIG (reference sequence). The CDR3: CAWTLDRAEYSPLHF. Written as DNA, the CDR3 is TGTGCCTGGACCCTGGACAGGGCCGAATATTCACCCCTCCACTTT.

The chain couples TRBV5-1 to TRBJ2-2; 11 positions agree with TRBD2. The ends lost 7 bases at V and 8 bases at J; junction bases unmatched: 13. Germline CDR1 SGHRS, CDR2 YFSETQ. The CDR3 totals 16 residues. The CDR3 loop is CASSPGGTSGLGELFF. The DNA for the CDR3 is TGCGCCAGCTCCCCCGGGGGGACTAGCGGTCTGGGGGAGCTGTTTTTT.

The V and J genes are TRBV4-1 and TRBJ2-5; unclear D gene. Germline V lookup: CDR1 MGHRA, CDR2 YSYEKL. The CDR3 extends over 15 amino acids. The V gene lost 1 base and the J gene lost 4 bases, with 13 bases spanning the gap. This CDR3 is CASSQAPTRAETQYF. DNA for the CDR3: TGCGCCAGCAGCCAAGCCCCTACGCGCGCAGAGACCCAGTACTTC.

The rearrangement joins TRBV30 to TRBJ1-1; the D gene is possibly TRBD1 (6 bases). The V end was cut by 5 bases, the J end by 6 bases, with 16 bases between. The CDR3 loop spans 13 amino acids. The V gene's germline CDR1 is GTSNPN and CDR2 SVGIG (reference sequence). The CDR3 DNA reads TGTGCCTGGGGTCTCGGGGGGGGGCCTGAAGCTTTCTTT. It translates to CAWGLGGGPEAFF.

The V and J genes are TRBV7-9 and TRBJ2-7; 12 bases line up with TRBD1. V dropped 5 bases and J dropped 2; count of bases not matched to a gene: 7. The CDR3 totals 16 residues. CDR1 and CDR2 from the germline V gene are SEHNR and FQNEAQ (reference sequence). The CDR3 coding sequence is TGTGCCAGCAGCAGCCCCCGGGACAGGGGGCCCTACGAGCAGTACTTC. Translation gives CASSSPRDRGPYEQYF.

The chain recombines TRBV6-1 with TRBJ2-3, with TRBD2 matching over 8 bases. V gave up 3 bases and J gave up 2 bases; unmatched junction bases: 1. CDR1 MNHNS and CDR2 SASEGT come from the germline V gene. The CDR3 consists of 14 residues. The CDR3 coding sequence is TGTGCCAGCAGTGACGGGAGGGCCACAGATACGCAGTATTTT. It encodes CASSDGRATDTQYF.

The V and J genes are TRBV10-2 and TRBJ2-1; tentative D call: TRBD2 (6 bases). The CDR3 has 15 amino acids. Per germline, CDR1 WSHSY and CDR2 SAAADI. The germline V and J ends were trimmed by 3 bases and 9 bases, with 18 bases remaining between them. DNA of the CDR3: TGCGCCAGCAGTGATCCGGGAGCGAGGTTCAGTGAGCAGTTCTTC. Amino acid sequence: CASSDPGARFSEQFF.

The V call is TRBV18, the J call TRBJ1-5; D is possibly TRBD1 (6 bases). Germline assignment: CDR1 KGHSH and CDR2 LQKENI. CDR3 length: 14 amino acids. The V gene lost 5 bases and the J gene lost 7 bases, with 15 bases spanning the gap. The DNA of the CDR3 is TGTGCCAGCTCAGCAGGACAGCTTCCACAGCCCCAGCATTTT. As protein: CASSAGQLPQPQHF.

As DNA, the CDR3 is TGTGCCAGCAGCGGATACAGGGTAGTAGCTTTCTTT. As protein: CASSGYRVVAFF. This sequence joins TRBV5-8 and TRBJ1-1; D might be TRBD1 (6 bases). Germline CDR1 SGHTS, CDR2 YDEGEE. CDR3 length: 12 residues. V was pared by 4 bases and J by 10 bases, with 14 bases between.

The CDR3 DNA follows: TGTGCCAGCAGCCGCCCAGGGACAGATACGCAGTATTTT. It encodes CASSRPGTDTQYF. The chain is built from TRBV3-1 (or the pseudogene TRBV3-2) and TRBJ2-3; TRBD1 might be the D (5 bases). CDR1 and CDR2 from the germline V gene are LGHDT and YNNKEL (reference sequence). Trimming shortened V by 4 bases and J by 3 bases, and 8 bases separated the two germline ends. CDR3 length: 13 residues.

The chain couples TRBV5-4 to TRBJ2-3, with D unclear. In germline, CDR1 is SGHNT, CDR2 YYREEE (reference sequence). Trimming shortened V by 0 bases and J by 5 bases, and 4 bases separated the two germline ends. CDR3 length: 12 residues. DNA of the CDR3: TGTGCCAGCAGCTTGGCCCGAGATACGCAGTATTTT. This encodes CASSLARDTQYF.

In regard to this clone: The same CDR3 arises from other DNA sequences in this sample as well. The V and J genes are TRBV6-5 and TRBJ2-1; 8 bases agree with TRBD2. This CDR3 spans 14 amino acids. V shed 6 bases, J shed 0 bases, and the junction held 1 base outside the gene matches. Germline CDR1 and CDR2: MNHEY and SVGAGI. The CDR3 reads CASRGTSSYNEQFF. Here the CDR3 DNA reads TGTGCCAGCAGAGGGACTAGCTCCTACAATGAGCAGTTCTTC.

V gene TRBV24-1 combines with J gene TRBJ1-6; 11 bases are shared with TRBD1. Germline CDR1 KGHDR, CDR2 SFDVKD. This CDR3 comprises 16 residues. Trimming took 2 bases from V and 7 from J; bases not matched to a gene: 3. The chain's CDR3 is CATSDSGTGGNSPLHF. CDR3 bases: TGTGCCACCAGTGATTCTGGGACAGGGGGGAATTCACCCCTCCACTTT.

The chain links TRBV6-2 or TRBV6-3 to TRBJ2-7; the match to TRBD1 covers 7 bases. This CDR3 contains 16 residues. Germline V gene data show CDR1 as MNHEY and CDR2 as SVGEGT. V was pared by 6 bases and J by 5 bases, with 16 bases of the junction left unmatched. CDR3: CASSHPGQKVRNEQYF. In DNA form, the CDR3 reads TGTGCCAGCAGCCACCCGGGACAGAAAGTTAGGAACGAGCAGTACTTC.

V is TRBV5-1 and J is TRBJ1-1; 11 bases map to TRBD1. CDR1 is SGHRS, CDR2 YFSETQ, per germline. V was clipped by 5 bases and J by 5 bases; unmatched bases: 5. This CDR3 contains 14 residues. The CDR3 spells CASSSDRGQTEAFF. CDR3 in DNA: TGCGCCAGCAGTTCGGACAGGGGGCAGACTGAAGCTTTCTTT.

The rearrangement links TRBV4-3 to TRBJ1-3; TRBD1 might be the D (6 bases). Germline V gives CDR1 LGHNA, CDR2 YSLEER. V was clipped by 3 bases and J by 4 bases, with 13 bases between them. This CDR3 contains 15 residues. CDR3 residues: CASSQAQGPGNTIYF. As DNA, the CDR3 is TGCGCCAGCAGCCAGGCACAGGGTCCCGGAAACACCATATATTTT.

The chain couples TRBV9 to TRBJ2-2; 7 positions match TRBD1. Losses at the gene ends were 4 bases for V and 2 bases for J; bases not matched to a gene: 17. From germline, CDR1 is SGDLS and CDR2 YYNGEE. The CDR3 contains 19 residues. The CDR3 sequence: CASSPVGTVSSFNTGELFF. In DNA form, the CDR3 reads TGTGCCAGCAGCCCGGTCGGGACAGTTTCCTCATTTAACACCGGGGAGCTGTTTTTT. The whole variable domain, remainder taken from reference TRBV9 and TRBJ2-2, is DSGVTQTPKHLITATGQRVTLRCSPRSGDLSVYWYQQSLDQGLQFLIQYYNGEERAKGNILERFSAQQFPDLHSELNLSSLELGDSALYFCASSPVGTVSSFNTGELFFGEGSRLTVL.

Concerning this clone itself: Sequence at one end of the junction differs from germline and may be a read error. The chain couples TRBV7-7 to TRBJ2-1; the match to TRBD1 covers 8 bases. Germline CDR1 reads SSHAT; CDR2 reads FNYEAQ (reference sequence). CDR3 length equals 15 residues. The CDR3 sequence: CASSQTPGQGNEQFF. For the CDR3, the DNA is TGTGCTAGCAGCCAGACTCCAGGACAGGGCAATGAGCAGTTCTTC.

The genes are TRBV23-1 and TRBJ1-2; D may be TRBD1 (6 bases). TRBV23-1 has ORF status, its function being uncertain. The CDR3 is made up of 18 amino acids. V was cut by 8 bases and J by 0 bases, with 25 bases left in between. The CDR3 is CASGGLRGGRPTNYGYTF. DNA for the CDR3: TGCGCCAGCGGGGGTTTAAGGGGGGGCCGACCTACTAACTATGGCTACACCTTC.

This clone was found a few times. J is TRBJ1-5 and V is TRBV28; TRBD1 aligns across 9 bases. In germline, CDR1 is MDHEN, CDR2 SYDVKM. Trimming at V came to 6 bases and at J to 5 bases, leaving 5 bases not matched to a gene. The CDR3 consists of 14 residues. CDR3 amino acids: CASRTWDRDQPQHF. CDR3 coding DNA: TGTGCCAGCAGGACATGGGACAGGGATCAGCCCCAGCATTTT.

This clone is a singleton in its sample. The chain links TRBV7-8 to TRBJ2-7; D is undetermined. The CDR3 is 14 residues long. The germline CDR1 and CDR2 sequences are SGHVS and FQNEAQ. V was pared by 5 bases and J by 0 bases, with 11 bases between. DNA for the CDR3: TGTGCCAGCAGCCGTGCGTCTAGCTCCTACGAGCAGTACTTC. Translating gives CASSRASSSYEQYF.

The chain recombines TRBV11-2 with TRBJ2-3; unclear D gene. V shed 4 bases and J shed 11 bases, with 13 bases lying between them. Germline V lookup: CDR1 SGHAT, CDR2 FQNNGV. The CDR3 totals 12 residues. In DNA form, the CDR3 reads TGTGCCAGCAGCTCCGGTCCCGTGAAGCAGTATTTT. Its protein is CASSSGPVKQYF.